This TCR beta chain was sequenced for a study of identical twins (dated by TCRdb to 2015 to 2016). Describing the broader study: To test whether fetal clonotypes persist, the study used deep sequencing on TCR alpha and beta repertoires from monozygotic twins, unrelated adults of various ages, and cord blood. To rule out contamination, the twin experiments were replicated at different times with different library preparation protocols. The study at large found these results: Abundant cord blood beta clonotypes carried fewer insertions; young adult naive repertoires showed a weaker similar trend, while memory repertoires showed none. In monozygotic twins, out-of-frame TCR alpha sharing was systematically underestimated by recombination models, although the models agreed with sharing between unrelated individuals. Out-of-frame TCR alpha sequences shared between twins showed an excess of low generation-probability sequences compared with coincidental sharing between unrelated individuals. A weaker excess of twin sharing was found in beta out-of-frame sequences because the signal-to-noise ratio was lowered by fewer shared sequences. Conclusions relied on cross-sectional statistical analysis, since the same donors could not be followed over many years. Invariant T cells such as MAIT and iNKT could partly confound zero-insertion analyses, though diverse VJ usage argued against this for most clonotypes.

All donors were healthy Caucasians. The twin cohort comprised three pairs of female monozygotic twins, all aged roughly 18 to 30 years. Positive isolation kits from Invitrogen were used to isolate the CD4+ and CD8+ T cell populations. The library was produced with 5' RACE. The instrument was an Illumina HiSeq 2000. Template switching introduced a universal primer binding site; the final cDNA contained a unique molecular identifier, enabling accurate counting of TCR cDNA molecules. Specific primers in the conserved constant-segment region were used to synthesize first-strand cDNA for TCR alpha and beta chains. To control for contamination, each cDNA library was double barcoded with a SMART-Mk sample barcode plus Illumina barcodes. Two successive PCR steps introduced TruSeq adapter sequences along with Illumina sample barcodes. The Illumina HiSeq platform was used with custom primers to sequence TCR alpha and beta cDNA libraries. As for the original processing: MiGEC processed the raw reads to extract unique molecular identifiers, while MiXCR was used to determine the CDR3 positions. For each individual, recombination models were inferred using an EM algorithm with the repgenHMM and IGoR tools. The analysis of shared clonotypes was done with the tcR package in R, with sharing normalized by the product of cloneset sizes. Out-of-frame nonproductive sequences were analyzed to study raw recombination free of thymic and clonal selection effects. The public sequencing data were trimmed at Q25 with fastp and processed into clonotypes with MiXCR by TCRdb, which kept only in-frame beta chains. Identical CDR3 protein sequences are pooled into one entry, listed with their most common genes and DNA. The V and J calls shown here were made by TCRdb, not taken from the authors' results. For this sample there are approximately 300,000 distinct CDR3 sequences; around 9.7% appear just once. The ten most abundant clones make up about 7.1% of the sample.

According to the germline V gene, CDR1 reads SGHRS and CDR2 reads YFSETQ. V loses 3 bases of germline sequence and J loses 0 bases, and the interval between the two ends is 16 bases. Including the terminal cysteine and phenylalanine, the CDR3 comprises 17 residues. Of the read, only the CDR3 DNA is kept; its 51 bases are in frame from base 1. This clonotype showed up just a few times. Its specific antigen is unknown. No clone much larger than this one lies a single base away; base qualities are absent. This same sample was also taken into another study, of yellow fever vaccine responses in identical twins. That second report states: According to the authors, in identical twins the way T cells responded to vaccination appeared partly convergent and partly personalized. In the study, vaccine-responding T cell clones were precisely tracked in identical twins.

The sequence was collected from a woman aged 18-30 years in good health. Sample: CD8+ T cells sorted from blood. The chain links TRBV5-1 with TRBJ2-1; a weak D assignment points to TRBD2 (6 bases agree). The sequenced DNA is TGCGCCAGCAGCTCCCCGGGGATAGCGGTCTCCTACAATGAGCAGTTCTTC. Translation gives CASSSPGIAVSYNEQFF.